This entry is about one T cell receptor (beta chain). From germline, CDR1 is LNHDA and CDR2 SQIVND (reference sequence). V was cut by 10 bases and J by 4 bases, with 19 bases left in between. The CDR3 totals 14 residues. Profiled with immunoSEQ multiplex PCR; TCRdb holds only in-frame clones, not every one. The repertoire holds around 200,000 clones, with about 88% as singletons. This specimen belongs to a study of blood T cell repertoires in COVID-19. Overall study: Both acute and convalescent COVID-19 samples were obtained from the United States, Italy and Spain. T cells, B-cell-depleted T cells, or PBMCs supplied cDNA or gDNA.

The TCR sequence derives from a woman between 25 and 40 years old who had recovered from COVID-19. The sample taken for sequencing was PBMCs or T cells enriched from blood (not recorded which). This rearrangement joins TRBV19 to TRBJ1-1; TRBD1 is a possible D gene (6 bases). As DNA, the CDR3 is TGTGCCACCTCTCCAGGGGCGCGGGTCACTGAAGCTTTCTTT. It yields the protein CATSPGARVTEAFF.